This TCR beta chain was documented in a study of CD8 T cell repertoires and HIV-1 epitope variants. On the study more broadly: Tested: three Gag epitope families, Nef HW9 and YT9.

This clone was seen just once. Its antigen is not known. The assay was immunoSEQ multiplex PCR, and TCRdb's table has in-frame clones only and misses some. The sample holds thousands of clones; around two thirds are singletons and the top ten take about two fifths. With 3 bases removed from V and 5 bases from J, the gap between germline ends came to 29 bases. Germline V lookup: CDR1 MDHEN, CDR2 SYDVKM. This CDR3 has 19 amino acids. The chain joins TRBV28 to TRBJ2-7, with D possibly being TRBD1 (5 bases). The TCR sequence derives from a male donor with HIV. Material: cultured CD8+ T cells derived from PBMCs. The CDR3 protein is CASSFPTPGGRGPMHEQYF. DNA for the CDR3: TGTGCCAGCAGTTTCCCCACCCCAGGCGGAAGGGGTCCCATGCACGAGCAGTACTTC.